Listed here are 3 T cell receptor beta chains from one sample, sequenced in a study of blood T cell repertoires in COVID-19. Sequencing used immunoSEQ multiplex PCR; TCRdb keeps in-frame clones, though not all of them. This table has around 23,000 clones, 86% appearing once. The sequenced sample was peripheral blood. The receptors derive from a human donor with acute or convalescent COVID-19. The donor label of this sample is uncertain.

There are a few counts of this clone. The chain recombines TRBV25-1 with TRBJ2-5; no clear D. CDR1 and CDR2 from the germline V gene are MGHDK and SYGVNS. The CDR3 is made up of 14 amino acids. With 6 bases removed from V and 4 bases from J, the gap between germline ends came to 15 bases. The chain's CDR3 is CASRGMEPIETQYF. The CDR3 coding sequence is TGTGCCAGCAGAGGTATGGAGCCTATAGAGACCCAGTACTTC.

This clone has only one observation. This chain joins TRBV30 and TRBJ1-5; 9 bases are a match to TRBD1. From germline, CDR1 is GTSNPN and CDR2 SVGIG (reference sequence). CDR3 length: 14 residues. Trimming cost V 0 bases and J 11 bases; bases outside gene matches: 8. The CDR3 nucleotides read TGTGCCTGGAGTGTACGACAGGGGGAAGTTTCCCAGCATTTT. Amino acid sequence: CAWSVRQGEVSQHF. Supplemented by reference TRBV30 and TRBJ1-5, the full variable domain reads SQTIHQWPATLVQPVGSPLSLECTVEGTSNPNLYWYRQAAGRGLQLLFYSVGIGQISSEVPQNLSASRPQDRQFILSSKKLLLSDSGFYLCAWSVRQGEVSQHFGDGTRLSIL.

The chain couples TRBV18 to TRBJ2-5; 14 bases map to TRBD2. The germline CDR1 and CDR2 sequences are KGHSH and LQKENI. V dropped 4 bases and J dropped 6; count of bases not matched to a gene: 7. This CDR3 is 16 amino acids long. CDR3 DNA sequence: TGTGCCAGCTCACAGCCAGGGACTAGCGGGAGACAGACCCAGTACTTC. Translation gives CASSQPGTSGRQTQYF.